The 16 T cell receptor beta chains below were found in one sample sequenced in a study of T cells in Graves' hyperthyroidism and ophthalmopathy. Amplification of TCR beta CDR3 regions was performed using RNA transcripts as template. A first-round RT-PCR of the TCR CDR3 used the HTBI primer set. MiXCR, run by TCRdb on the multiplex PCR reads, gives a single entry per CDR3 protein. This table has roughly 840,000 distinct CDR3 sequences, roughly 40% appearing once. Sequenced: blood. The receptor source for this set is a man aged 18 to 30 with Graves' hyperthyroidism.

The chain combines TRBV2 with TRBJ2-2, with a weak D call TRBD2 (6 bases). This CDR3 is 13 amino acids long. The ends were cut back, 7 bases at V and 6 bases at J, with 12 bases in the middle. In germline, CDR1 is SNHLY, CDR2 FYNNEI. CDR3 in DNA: TGTGCCAGCATTAAAGGGGAGGCCGGGGAGCTGTTTTTT. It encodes CASIKGEAGELFF.

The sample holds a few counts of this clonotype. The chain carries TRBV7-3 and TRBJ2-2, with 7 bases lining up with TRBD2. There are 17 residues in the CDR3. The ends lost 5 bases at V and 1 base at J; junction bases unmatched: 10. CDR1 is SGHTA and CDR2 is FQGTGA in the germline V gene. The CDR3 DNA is TGTGCCAGCAGCCAGAACGCGGGACTAATGAACACCGGGGAGCTGTTTTTT. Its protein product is CASSQNAGLMNTGELFF. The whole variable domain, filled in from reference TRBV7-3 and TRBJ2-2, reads GAGVSQTPSNKVTEKGKYVELRCDPISGHTALYWYRQSLGQGPEFLIYFQGTGAADDSGLPNDRFFAVRPEGSVSTLKIQRTERGDSAVYLCASSQNAGLMNTGELFFGEGSRLTVL.

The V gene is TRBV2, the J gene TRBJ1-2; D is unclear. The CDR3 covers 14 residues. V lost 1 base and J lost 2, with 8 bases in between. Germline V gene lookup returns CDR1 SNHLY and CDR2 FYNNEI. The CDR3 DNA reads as TGTGCCAGCAGTGAAGAGCACAGAAACTATGGCTACACCTTC. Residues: CASSEEHRNYGYTF.

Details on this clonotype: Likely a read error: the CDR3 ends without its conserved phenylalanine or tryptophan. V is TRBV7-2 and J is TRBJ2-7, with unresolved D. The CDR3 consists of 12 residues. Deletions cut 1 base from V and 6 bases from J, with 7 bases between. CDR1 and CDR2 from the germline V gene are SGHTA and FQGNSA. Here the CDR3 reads CASSLVFGEQYL. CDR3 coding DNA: TGTGCCAGCAGCTTAGTTTTTGGCGAGCAGTACCTC.

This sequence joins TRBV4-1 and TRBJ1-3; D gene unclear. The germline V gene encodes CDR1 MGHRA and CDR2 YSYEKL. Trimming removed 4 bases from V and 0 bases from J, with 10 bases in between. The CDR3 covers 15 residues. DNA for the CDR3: TGCGCCAGCAGCCGGCAGATTCTCTCTGGAAACACCATATATTTT. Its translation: CASSRQILSGNTIYF.

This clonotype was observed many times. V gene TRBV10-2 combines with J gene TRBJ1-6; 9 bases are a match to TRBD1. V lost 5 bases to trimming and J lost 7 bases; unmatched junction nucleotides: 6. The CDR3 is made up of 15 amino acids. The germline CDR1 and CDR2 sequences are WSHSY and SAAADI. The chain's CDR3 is CASSTTGGGNSPLHF. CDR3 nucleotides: TGCGCCAGCAGTACTACAGGGGGCGGAAATTCACCCCTCCACTTT.

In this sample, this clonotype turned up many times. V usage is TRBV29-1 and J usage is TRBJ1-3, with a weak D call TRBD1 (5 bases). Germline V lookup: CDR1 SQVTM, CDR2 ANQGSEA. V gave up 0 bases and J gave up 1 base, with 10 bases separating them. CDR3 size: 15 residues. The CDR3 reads CSVEDLGGSGNTIYF. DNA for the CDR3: TGCAGCGTTGAAGATCTTGGGGGATCTGGAAACACCATATATTTT.

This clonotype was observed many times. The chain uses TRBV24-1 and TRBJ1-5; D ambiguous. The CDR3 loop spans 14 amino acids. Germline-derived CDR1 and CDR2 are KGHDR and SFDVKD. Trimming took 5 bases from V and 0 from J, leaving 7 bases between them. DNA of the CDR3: TGTGCCACCAGTGCTGCTTATAGCAATCAGCCCCAGCATTTT. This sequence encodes CATSAAYSNQPQHF.

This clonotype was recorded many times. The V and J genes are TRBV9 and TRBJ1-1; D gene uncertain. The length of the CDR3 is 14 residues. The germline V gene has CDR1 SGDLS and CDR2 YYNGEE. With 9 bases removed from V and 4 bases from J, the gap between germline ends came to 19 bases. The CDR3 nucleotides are TGTGCCAATGCTGACGGGTTCATCGGCACTGAAGCTTTCTTT. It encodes CANADGFIGTEAFF.

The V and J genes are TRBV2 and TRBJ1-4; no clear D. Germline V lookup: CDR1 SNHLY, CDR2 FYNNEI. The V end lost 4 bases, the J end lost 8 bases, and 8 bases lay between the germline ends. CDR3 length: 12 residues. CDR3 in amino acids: CASSGVPEKLFF. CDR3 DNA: TGTGCCAGCAGTGGGGTCCCAGAAAAACTGTTTTTT.

The CDR3 sequence: CASSPEPGGDGTNTEAFF. CDR3 nucleotide sequence: TGTGCCAGCAGCCCCGAACCCGGGGGGGATGGGACAAATACTGAAGCTTTCTTT. V is TRBV2 and J is TRBJ1-1; weak D call: TRBD1 (6 bases). Germline lookup yields CDR1 SNHLY and CDR2 FYNNEI. V was clipped by 6 bases and J by 5 bases, with 28 bases between them. This CDR3 contains 18 residues.

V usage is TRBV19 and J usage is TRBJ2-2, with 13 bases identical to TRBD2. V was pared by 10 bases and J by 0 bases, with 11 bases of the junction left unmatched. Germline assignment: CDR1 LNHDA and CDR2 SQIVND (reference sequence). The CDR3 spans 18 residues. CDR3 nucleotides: TGTGCCACCTCAGTCGGACTAGCGGGGGTCCCGAACACCGGGGAGCTGTTTTTT. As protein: CATSVGLAGVPNTGELFF. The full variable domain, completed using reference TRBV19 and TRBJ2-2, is DGGITQSPKYLFRKEGQNVTLSCEQNLNHDAMYWYRQDPGQGLRLIYYSQIVNDFQKGDIAEGYSVSREKKESFPLTVTSAQKNPTAFYLCATSVGLAGVPNTGELFFGEGSRLTVL.

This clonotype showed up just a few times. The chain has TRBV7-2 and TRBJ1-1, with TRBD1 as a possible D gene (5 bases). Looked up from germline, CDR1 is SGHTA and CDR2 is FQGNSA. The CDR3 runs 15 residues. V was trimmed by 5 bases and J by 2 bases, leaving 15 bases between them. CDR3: CASSHTWRGNTEAFF. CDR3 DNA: TGTGCCAGCAGCCACACCTGGCGGGGCAACACTGAAGCTTTCTTT.

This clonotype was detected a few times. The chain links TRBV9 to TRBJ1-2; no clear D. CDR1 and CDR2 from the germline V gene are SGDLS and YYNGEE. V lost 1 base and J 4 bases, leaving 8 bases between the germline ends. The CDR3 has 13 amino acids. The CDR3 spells CASSVHSSYGYTF. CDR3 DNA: TGTGCCAGCAGCGTACACAGCTCCTATGGCTACACCTTC.

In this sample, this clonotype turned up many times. In nucleotides, the CDR3 is TGCGCCAGCGTCCGGGACATTTCAGTTGACACTGAAGCTTTCTTT. Its protein product is CASVRDISVDTEAFF. V and J are TRBV10-2 and TRBJ1-1; a possible D gene is TRBD1 (6 bases). The germline V and J ends were trimmed by 8 bases and 3 bases, with 19 bases remaining between them. The V gene's germline CDR1 is WSHSY and CDR2 SAAADI. This CDR3 region has 15 residues.

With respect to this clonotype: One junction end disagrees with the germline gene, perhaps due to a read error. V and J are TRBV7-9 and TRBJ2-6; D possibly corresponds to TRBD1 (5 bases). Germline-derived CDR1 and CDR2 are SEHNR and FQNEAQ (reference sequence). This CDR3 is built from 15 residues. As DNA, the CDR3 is TGTGCCAGCAGTGAAACATCCTCTGGGGCCAACATCCTGACTTTC. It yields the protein CASSETSSGANILTF.